The rows below give T cell receptor beta chains drawn from one sample of a study of shared clonotypes between healthy human individuals. TCRdb keeps only in-frame clones here, not all; method: immunoSEQ multiplex PCR. The sample records 2,500,000 or so clones, over 85% being singletons. What was sequenced was naive CD4+ T cells from PBMCs. The receptor source for this set is a man between 18 and 35 years old in good health. Some clones in this sample may be carry-over from other donors' samples. Each CDR3 is given with its conserved first and last residue. A D gene is named only where the DNA matches it firmly. Size values are once, few and many counts, or a class for expanded clones, and some rows have none.

d_call j_call v_call clone_size cdr3_aa cdr3_nt
TRBD1 TRBJ1-2 TRBV5-1 . CASSLGQGARGYTF TGCGCCAGCAGCTTGGGACAGGGGGCTCGTGGCTACACCTTC
. TRBJ2-3 TRBV2 . CASSEVSRSTDTQYF TGTGCCAGCAGTGAAGTTTCGCGGAGCACAGATACGCAGTATTTT
. TRBJ1-1 TRBV6-6 . CASSYGVANTEAFF TGTGCCAGCAGTTACGGAGTTGCGAACACTGAAGCTTTCTTT
TRBD2 TRBJ2-1 TRBV13 . CASSQTTSGRVEQFF TGTGCCAGCAGCCAGACGACTAGCGGGAGGGTTGAGCAGTTCTTC
. TRBJ1-4 TRBV28 . CASSLGGRKNEKLFF TGTGCCAGCAGTTTAGGGGGTCGGAAGAATGAAAAACTGTTTTTT
. TRBJ1-1 TRBV11-2 once CASSLERHRRTEAFF TGTGCCAGCAGCTTAGAGAGACACCGAAGGACTGAAGCTTTCTTT
. TRBJ2-7 TRBV19 once CASSIIGGPSYEQYF TGTGCCAGTAGTATTATAGGCGGTCCCTCCTACGAGCAGTACTTC
. TRBJ2-1 TRBV18 . CASSPLSGDGYNEQFF TGTGCCAGCTCACCACTTAGCGGAGACGGCTACAATGAGCAGTTCTTC
TRBD1 TRBJ1-5 TRBV4-1 . CASSRWTGGNQPQHF TGCGCCAGCAGCCGCTGGACAGGGGGCAATCAGCCCCAGCATTTT
. TRBJ1-1 TRBV28 . CASSLWGAANTEAFF TGTGCCAGCAGTTTATGGGGCGCGGCGAACACTGAAGCTTTCTTT
. TRBJ2-3 TRBV25-1 . CASSEFPIRQYF TGTGCCAGCAGTGAATTCCCCATACGGCAGTATTTT
. TRBJ2-7 TRBV28 . CASTSGLSTYEQYF TGTGCCAGCACCTCGGGACTGTCTACCTACGAGCAGTACTTC
TRBD2 TRBJ2-4 TRBV5-1 . CASSFLMFPAGAAKNIQYF TGCGCCAGCAGCTTCTTGATGTTCCCAGCGGGAGCGGCCAAAAACATTCAGTACTTC
. TRBJ1-3 TRBV7-2 . CASSSPPGTSPSGNTIYF TGTGCCAGCAGCTCCCCCCCCGGGACGTCTCCCTCTGGAAACACCATATATTTT
. TRBJ1-5 TRBV6-5 . CASRRTDYSNQPQHF TGTGCCAGCAGGAGGACAGACTATAGCAATCAGCCCCAGCATTTT
. TRBJ2-7 TRBV6-1 . CASSEILGRTYEQYF TGTGCCAGCAGTGAAATTTTAGGCAGGACCTACGAGCAGTACTTC
. TRBJ2-7 TRBV10-3 . CAISESEGPYEQYF TGTGCCATCAGTGAGTCTGAAGGACCCTACGAGCAGTACTTC
. TRBJ2-6 TRBV7-3 . CASSSAGANVLTF TGTGCCAGCAGCTCTGCTGGGGCCAACGTCCTGACTTTC
. TRBJ1-2 TRBV2 . CASSSQGCTF TGTGCCAGCAGTAGCCAGGGATGCACCTTC
TRBD1 TRBJ2-7 TRBV7-6 . CASSHRDRGLGEQYF TGTGCCAGCAGCCACCGGGACAGGGGATTAGGAGAGCAGTACTTC
. TRBJ1-2 TRBV4-1 . CASSPIREEGYTF TGCGCCAGCAGCCCGATTCGGGAGGAGGGCTACACCTTC
. TRBJ1-4 TRBV5-1 . CASSSTGSNEKLFF TGCGCCAGCAGCTCGACGGGAAGTAATGAAAAACTGTTTTTT
. TRBJ1-5 TRBV4-1 . CASSRSFRPQGNQPQHF TGCGCCAGCAGCCGCAGTTTCCGGCCCCAAGGAAATCAGCCCCAGCATTTT
TRBD2 TRBJ2-7 TRBV7-8 . CASSFRTSGSYEQYF TGTGCCAGCAGCTTCCGGACTAGCGGGTCCTACGAGCAGTACTTC
. TRBJ2-2 TRBV6-5 . CASSYGSARPTGELFF TGTGCCAGCAGTTACGGTTCAGCCCGCCCCACCGGGGAGCTGTTTTTT
. TRBJ2-3 TRBV4-1 . CASSQDHGGRGTDTQYF TGCGCCAGCAGCCAAGATCACGGGGGCCGGGGCACAGATACGCAGTATTTT